Presented here are 8 T cell receptor beta chains from one specimen sequenced in a study of blood T cells in healthy people across ages. A second PCR, run for roughly 6 to 11 cycles, used a sample-barcoded 5' primer plus a J-beta primer mix. TCRdb re-analysed the 5' RACE reads in MiXCR, keeping a single row per CDR3 protein. The sample carries 550,000 to 800,000 distinct CDR3 sequences, about 32% recorded once. The sequenced material came from blood. Receptor source: a woman older than 75 in good health.

This clonotype came up many times. The chain couples TRBV9 to TRBJ2-1; tentative D call: TRBD1 (6 bases). V dropped 5 bases and J dropped 10 bases, with 16 bases sitting between them. The CDR3 spans 13 residues. From germline, CDR1 is SGDLS and CDR2 YYNGEE. The CDR3 DNA reads as TGTGCCAGCAGTTATGCGGACAGTGCGGAGCAGTTCTTC. Its translation: CASSYADSAEQFF.

The chain couples TRBV6-1 to TRBJ2-1, with D unresolved. Trimming took 5 bases from V and 1 from J, leaving 9 bases between them. Germline V CDR1 and CDR2: MNHNS, SASEGT. The CDR3 length is 14 residues. The CDR3 reads CASSQWDSYNEQFF. In DNA form, the CDR3 reads TGTGCCAGCAGTCAGTGGGATTCCTACAATGAGCAGTTCTTC.

In the case of this clonotype: The germline gene is not matched at one end of the junction; a read error may be the cause. This chain uses TRBV12-3 or TRBV12-4 with TRBJ2-3; TRBD1 or TRBD2 may be the D gene (5 bases each). CDR3 length: 14 residues. The CDR3 protein is CASRYGTRADAQYF. The CDR3 region has the DNA TGTGCCAGCAGGTACGGGACGAGAGCAGATGCGCAGTATTTT.

This clonotype was seen at least ten times. J is TRBJ2-5 and V is TRBV6-1; possible D gene TRBD2, 6 bases. Germline CDR1 reads MNHNS; CDR2 reads SASEGT. This CDR3 comprises 13 residues. Trimming took off 6 bases at V and 1 base at J, with 9 bases between the two ends. CDR3 sequence (DNA): TGTGCCAGCAGGCGGGACGGCCAAGAGACCCAGTACTTC. The encoded protein is CASRRDGQETQYF.

Comment on this clonotype: This sequence may be a read error, since a much larger clone differs from it by one base. The chain recombines TRBV7-3 with TRBJ2-2; unclear D gene. The V gene's germline CDR1 is SGHTA and CDR2 FQGTGA. This CDR3 has 12 amino acids. The CDR3 DNA follows: TGTGCCAGCAGGGGGAACATCGGGGAGCTGTTTTTT. Translation: CASRGNIGELFF.

This clonotype has at least ten counts. J is TRBJ2-1 and V is TRBV20-1; 11 nucleotides align to TRBD2. This CDR3 has 14 amino acids. The V and J ends lost 6 bases and 4 bases, in that order; junction bases with no gene match: 5. From germline, CDR1 is DFQATT and CDR2 SNEGSKA (reference sequence). The CDR3, as DNA: TGCAGTGCCACGGGACTAGCGGTTTACAATGAGCAGTTCTTC. The encoded protein is CSATGLAVYNEQFF.

This clonotype was observed many times. The chain employs TRBV12-3 or TRBV12-4 and TRBJ1-2; tentatively, D is TRBD1 (6 bases). The CDR3 is 15 residues long. Trimming removed 5 bases from V and 1 base from J, with 14 bases in between. The CDR3 nucleotides read TGTGCCAGCAGTGGGGGGGCGGCGCGTAACTATGGCTACACCTTC. This translates into CASSGGAARNYGYTF.

The chain employs TRBV4-1 and TRBJ2-7; 9 bases match TRBD1. This CDR3 spans 16 amino acids. Germline V CDR1 and CDR2: MGHRA, YSYEKL. V shed 0 bases, J shed 3 bases, and the junction held 6 bases outside the gene matches. In DNA, the CDR3 is TGCGCCAGCAGCCAAGACCCGGGACAGGGATGCTACGAGCAGTACTTC. Its translation is CASSQDPGQGCYEQYF.